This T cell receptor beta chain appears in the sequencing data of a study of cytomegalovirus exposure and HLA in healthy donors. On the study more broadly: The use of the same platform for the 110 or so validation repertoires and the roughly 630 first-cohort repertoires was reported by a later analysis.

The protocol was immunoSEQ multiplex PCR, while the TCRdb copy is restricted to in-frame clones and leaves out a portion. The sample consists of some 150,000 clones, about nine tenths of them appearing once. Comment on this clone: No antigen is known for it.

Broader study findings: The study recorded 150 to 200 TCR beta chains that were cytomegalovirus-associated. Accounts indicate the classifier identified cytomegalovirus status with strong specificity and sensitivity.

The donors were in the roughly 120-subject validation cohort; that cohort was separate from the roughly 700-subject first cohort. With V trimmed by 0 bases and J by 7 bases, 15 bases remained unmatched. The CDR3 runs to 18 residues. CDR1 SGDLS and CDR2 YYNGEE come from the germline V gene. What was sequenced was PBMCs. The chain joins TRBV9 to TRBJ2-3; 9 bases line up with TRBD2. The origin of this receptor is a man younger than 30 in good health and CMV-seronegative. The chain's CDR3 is CASSVGASGAPSLHTQYF. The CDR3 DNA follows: TGTGCCAGCAGCGTAGGGGCTAGCGGGGCTCCCAGTTTGCATACGCAGTATTTT.